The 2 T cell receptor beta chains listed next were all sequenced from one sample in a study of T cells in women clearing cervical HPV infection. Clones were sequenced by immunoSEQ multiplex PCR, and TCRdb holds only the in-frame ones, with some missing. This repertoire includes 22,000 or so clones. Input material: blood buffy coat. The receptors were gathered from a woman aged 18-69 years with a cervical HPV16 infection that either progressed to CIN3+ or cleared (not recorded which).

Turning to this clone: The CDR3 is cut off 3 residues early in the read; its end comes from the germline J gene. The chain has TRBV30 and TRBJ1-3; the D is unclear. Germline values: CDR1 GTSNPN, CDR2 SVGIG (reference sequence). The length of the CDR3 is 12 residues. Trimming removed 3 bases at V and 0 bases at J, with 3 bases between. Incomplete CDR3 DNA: TGTGCCTGGAGCCTCTCTGGAAACACC. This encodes CAWSLSGNT. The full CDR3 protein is CAWSLSGNTIYF.

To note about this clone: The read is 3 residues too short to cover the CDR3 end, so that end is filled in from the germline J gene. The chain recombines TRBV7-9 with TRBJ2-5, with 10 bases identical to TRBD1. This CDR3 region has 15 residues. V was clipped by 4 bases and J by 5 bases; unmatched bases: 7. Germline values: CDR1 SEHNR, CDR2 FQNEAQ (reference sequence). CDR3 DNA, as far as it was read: TGTGCCAGCAGCTCTTCGACAGGGGGCTACGAGACC. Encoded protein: CASSSSTGGYET. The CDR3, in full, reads CASSSSTGGYETQYF.